Shown below are 31 T cell receptor beta chains from a single sample sequenced in a study of blood T cells in healthy people across ages. A second PCR, run for about 6 to 12 cycles, used a sample-barcoded 5' primer plus a J-beta primer mix. TCRdb itself ran the 5' RACE reads through MiXCR, one entry per CDR3 protein. Of some 1.4 million distinct CDR3 sequences in the sample, roughly 45% were seen once. The source material was blood. The receptors here all came from a woman in her late teens or twenties in good health.

The rearrangement uses TRBV20-1 and TRBJ2-1; 8 bases align to TRBD2. Germline loops: CDR1 DFQATT, CDR2 SNEGSKA (reference sequence). This CDR3 is 15 amino acids long. The V segment lost 8 bases and the J segment 4 bases; nucleotides outside the gene matches: 13. The CDR3 nucleotides are TGCAGTCCTGCGGATCCCCAGCGGGGGTACAATGAGCAGTTCTTC. Translating gives CSPADPQRGYNEQFF.

This clonotype was found a few times. The gene calls are TRBV12-3 or TRBV12-4 and TRBJ1-3; no clear D gene. With 7 bases removed from V and 0 bases from J, the gap between germline ends came to 10 bases. The length of the CDR3 is 14 residues. Here the CDR3 DNA reads TGTGCCAGCACCTTGGCGCCCTCTGGAAACACCATATATTTT. Translating gives CASTLAPSGNTIYF.

The rearrangement uses TRBV27 and TRBJ2-3; a possible D gene is TRBD2 (5 bases). From germline, CDR1 is MNHEY and CDR2 SMNVEV (reference sequence). The CDR3 length is 15 residues. Between the trimmed V and J ends, which lost 5 bases and 3 bases, there was a span of 15 bases. This chain's CDR3 is CASSSGVVGTDTQYF. The DNA for the CDR3 is TGTGCCAGCAGTAGCGGCGTCGTGGGGACAGATACGCAGTATTTT.

V gene TRBV27 combines with J gene TRBJ1-1, with TRBD1 matching over 8 bases. There are 13 residues in the CDR3. Germline CDR1 is MNHEY and CDR2 is SMNVEV (reference sequence). V was pared by 8 bases and J by 1 base, with 3 bases of the junction left unmatched. The CDR3 DNA reads as TGTGCCAGCTGCAGGGGGCAGAACACTGAAGCTTTCTTT. Amino acids: CASCRGQNTEAFF.

In its sample, this clonotype was seen a few times. V and J are TRBV11-3 and TRBJ2-1, with 10 bases fitting TRBD2. The J call is uncertain, as TRBJ2-7 better fits the DNA end. The CDR3 loop spans 16 amino acids. The V gene's germline CDR1 is SGHNT and CDR2 YENEEA. This CDR3 is CASSSKTSGLYNEQYF. In DNA, the CDR3 is TGTGCCAGCAGCTCCAAGACTAGCGGGCTTTACAATGAGCAGTACTTC.

This chain connects TRBV4-1 to TRBJ2-5, with D possibly TRBD1 on 6 matching bases. V was pared by 3 bases and J by 5 bases, with 10 bases between. Germline assignment: CDR1 MGHRA and CDR2 YSYEKL. The length of the CDR3 is 13 residues. CDR3 in DNA: TGCGCCAGCAGCCAGTGGCAGGGGGAGACCCAGTACTTC. It encodes CASSQWQGETQYF.

This clonotype occurred many times. This chain joins TRBV12-3 or TRBV12-4 and TRBJ2-7; a possible D gene is TRBD2 (5 bases). The CDR3 covers 13 residues. Deletions cut 6 bases from V and 2 bases from J, with 11 bases between. The CDR3 protein is CASRFGITYEQYF. The CDR3 region has the DNA TGTGCCAGCAGGTTCGGGATCACCTACGAGCAGTACTTC.

This clonotype was recorded at least ten times. J is TRBJ2-3 and V is TRBV29-1, with 8 bases identical to TRBD2. This CDR3 spans 15 amino acids. Germline loops: CDR1 SQVTM, CDR2 ANQGSEA. With 7 bases clipped from V and 2 bases from J, the junction kept 11 bases outside the gene matches. CDR3 DNA: TGCAGCGCCCCCCGGGGGGGGGGATTCACAGATACGCAGTATTTT. This codes for CSAPRGGGFTDTQYF.

This chain joins TRBV7-9 and TRBJ1-2; possibly TRBD1 for D (5 bases). V was trimmed by 5 bases and J by 4 bases, leaving 14 bases between them. This CDR3 has 14 residues. CDR1 and CDR2 from the germline V gene are SEHNR and FQNEAQ (reference sequence). CDR3 protein: CASSHESGTYGYTF. The CDR3 DNA reads as TGTGCCAGCAGCCACGAATCAGGGACCTATGGCTACACCTTC.

Note on this clonotype: A much larger clonotype is one base distant, so this may be a read error. The J gene is TRBJ2-5, the V gene TRBV10-3; D is perhaps TRBD1 (6 bases). The V gene's germline CDR1 is ENHRY and CDR2 SYGVKD. The CDR3 totals 14 residues. V lost 2 bases and J lost 5, with 12 bases in between. The CDR3, as DNA: TGTGCCATCAGTGAGCCAACAGGGTCCGAGACCCAGTACTTC. Protein sequence: CAISEPTGSETQYF.

The chain joins TRBV2 to TRBJ2-3; 9 nucleotides align to TRBD1. This CDR3 has 15 amino acids. V trimming: 6 bases; J trimming: 0 bases; junction bases outside the gene matches: 4. Germline lookup yields CDR1 SNHLY and CDR2 FYNNEI. CDR3 in DNA: TGTGCCAGCAGGAGGGGGACAGGGAGCACAGATACGCAGTATTTT. It specifies CASRRGTGSTDTQYF.

The J gene is TRBJ1-5, the V gene TRBV4-1; D remains unclear. V was cut by 0 bases and J by 5 bases, with 5 bases left in between. There are 13 residues in the CDR3. Germline assignment: CDR1 MGHRA and CDR2 YSYEKL. The CDR3 DNA reads TGCGCCAGCAGCCAAGATTGGCATCAGCCCCAGCATTTT. It yields the protein CASSQDWHQPQHF.

The genes are TRBV7-8 and TRBJ1-2; D not resolved. From germline, CDR1 is SGHVS and CDR2 FQNEAQ. This CDR3 spans 12 amino acids. Trimming took 3 bases from V and 1 from J, leaving 3 bases between them. The CDR3 nucleotides read TGTGCCAGCAGCTTGAATAACTATGGCTACACCTTC. Encoded protein: CASSLNNYGYTF.

This clonotype was seen only a few times. The V gene is TRBV14, the J gene TRBJ2-1; no definite D call. The CDR3 covers 14 residues. Germline CDR1 SGHDN, CDR2 FVKESK. Trimming took off 4 bases at V and 3 bases at J, with 10 bases between the two ends. In nucleotides, the CDR3 is TGTGCCAGCAGCCGGGCAGGTAACTACAATGAGCAGTTCTTC. Translation: CASSRAGNYNEQFF.

V usage is TRBV7-2 and J usage is TRBJ1-2; no definite D call. In germline, CDR1 is SGHTA, CDR2 FQGNSA. The V and J ends lost 1 base and 7 bases respectively, with 13 bases between them. The CDR3 has 14 residues. The chain's CDR3 is CASSLGSGVGGYTF. The DNA of the CDR3 is TGTGCCAGCAGCTTAGGATCCGGTGTTGGTGGCTACACCTTC.

This rearrangement joins TRBV6-5 to TRBJ2-5; 8 bases map to TRBD1. This CDR3 is built from 19 residues. The V segment lost 0 bases and the J segment 5 bases; nucleotides outside the gene matches: 17. The germline V gene encodes CDR1 MNHEY and CDR2 SVGAGI. CDR3 region: CASSYSIPPTGGLRETQYF. CDR3 sequence (DNA): TGTGCCAGCAGTTACTCGATTCCTCCTACAGGGGGGTTACGGGAGACCCAGTACTTC.

The CDR3 nucleotides are TGTGCCAGCAGCAAGGGGAGTTACCAAGAGACCCAGTACTTC. Amino acids: CASSKGSYQETQYF. This chain links TRBV7-9 with TRBJ2-5; D possibly uses TRBD1 or TRBD2 (5 bases each). CDR3 length equals 14 residues. V lost 5 bases and J lost 0, with 10 bases in between. Germline V gene sequence: CDR1 SEHNR, CDR2 FQNEAQ (reference sequence).

The chain recombines TRBV5-8 with TRBJ1-1; D is unclear. The CDR3 covers 14 residues. The ends were cut back, 3 bases at V and 0 bases at J, with 9 bases in the middle. The germline V gene has CDR1 SGHTS and CDR2 YDEGEE. The CDR3 DNA is TGTGCCAGCAGCTCCCGGACGGTGAACACTGAAGCTTTCTTT. Its translation is CASSSRTVNTEAFF. Looking up the rest from reference TRBV5-8 and TRBJ1-1 gives the full variable domain: EAGVTQSPTHLIKTRGQQATLRCSPISGHTSVYWYQQALGLGLQFLLWYDEGEERNRGNFPPRFSGRQFPNYSSELNVNALELEDSALYLCASSSRTVNTEAFFGQGTRLTVV.

The chain links TRBV21-1 to TRBJ2-7. TRBV21-1 has pseudogene status. This CDR3 spans 13 amino acids. CDR3 nucleotides: TGTGCCAGCACCACAGGGGTCTCCTACGAGCAGTACTTC. This encodes CASTTGVSYEQYF.

The chain employs TRBV27 and TRBJ1-2, with D unclear. Between the trimmed V and J ends, which lost 4 bases and 0 bases, there was a span of 9 bases. The germline CDR1 and CDR2 sequences are MNHEY and SMNVEV (reference sequence). The CDR3 extends over 14 amino acids. Written as DNA, the CDR3 is TGTGCCAGCAGTTGGACGAAAGCTAACTATGGCTACACCTTC. It codes for CASSWTKANYGYTF.

V gene TRBV12-3 or TRBV12-4 combines with J gene TRBJ1-4; D is unclear. The CDR3 spans 14 residues. Trimming stripped 6 bases from V and 6 bases from J, with 14 bases between. CDR3 region: CASREGREDEKLFF. In nucleotides, the CDR3 is TGTGCCAGCAGGGAGGGTAGGGAAGATGAAAAACTGTTTTTT.

This clonotype was picked up a small number of times. This chain uses TRBV6-2 or TRBV6-3 with TRBJ2-3, with 9 positions matching TRBD2. The junction had 8 bases not matched to a gene; V was cut back by 8 bases and J by 2 bases. This CDR3 has 15 residues. In germline, CDR1 is MNHEY, CDR2 SVGEGT. CDR3 DNA sequence: TGTGCCAGCGCCACACTAGCGGGTTACACAGATACGCAGTATTTT. This sequence encodes CASATLAGYTDTQYF.

As concerns this clonotype: A much larger clone is a single base away; this may be a read error. J is TRBJ1-2 and V is TRBV7-9; 7 nucleotides line up with TRBD1. The V and J ends lost 5 bases and 4 bases, in that order; junction bases with no gene match: 10. The CDR3 length is 15 residues. From germline, CDR1 is SEHNR and CDR2 FQNEAQ (reference sequence). The CDR3 spells CASSAGQAGCYGYTF. The CDR3 DNA reads TGTGCCAGCAGCGCAGGACAGGCGGGGTGCTATGGCTACACCTTC.

The sample holds a few counts of this clonotype. The V gene is TRBV6-1, the J gene TRBJ1-1; D is perhaps TRBD1 (5 bases). V was cut by 3 bases and J by 1 base, with 9 bases left in between. The CDR3 runs 14 residues. Germline V gene lookup returns CDR1 MNHNS and CDR2 SASEGT. The CDR3 DNA sequence: TGTGCCAGCAGTGAGGAGGGGACGAACACTGAAGCTTTCTTT. Translation gives CASSEEGTNTEAFF.

The gene calls are TRBV6-6 and TRBJ1-2, with TRBD1 matching over 11 bases. The CDR3 loop spans 16 amino acids. J was trimmed by 3 bases and V by 5 bases; bases with no gene match: 8. Germline CDR1 reads MNHNY; CDR2 reads SVGAGI (reference sequence). CDR3 sequence (DNA): TGTGCCAGCAGTGTCAACCGGGACAGGGGGTACTATGGCTACACCTTC. Its translation is CASSVNRDRGYYGYTF.

The V gene is TRBV6-2 or TRBV6-3, the J gene TRBJ2-7, with D possibly matching TRBD1 (6 bases). The CDR3 has 13 amino acids. Trimming shortened V by 6 bases and J by 3 bases, and 12 bases separated the two germline ends. CDR1 and CDR2 from the germline V gene are MNHEY and SVGEGT. The CDR3 reads CASSRDTDYEQYF. The CDR3 region has the DNA TGTGCCAGCAGCCGGGACACCGACTACGAGCAGTACTTC.

This clonotype has just a few counts. The chain couples TRBV12-3 or TRBV12-4 to TRBJ1-3; weak D call: TRBD1 (6 bases). V gave up 3 bases and J gave up 4 bases, with 13 bases separating them. The CDR3 totals 15 residues. CDR3 amino acids: CASSLGGLPGNTIYF. DNA of the CDR3: TGTGCCAGCAGTTTGGGGGGCCTCCCCGGAAACACCATATATTTT.

Regarding this clonotype: This may be a read error: a much more frequent sequence differs by one nucleotide. The rearrangement links TRBV7-9 to TRBJ2-7; maybe TRBD1 (5 bases). Germline CDR1 SEHNR, CDR2 FQNEAQ (reference sequence). This CDR3 has 12 residues. CDR3 nucleotide sequence: TGTGCCGGCAGCTTAGGGGTGAACGAGCAGTACTTC. Translation gives CAGSLGVNEQYF.

Only a few counts were recorded for this clonotype. This sequence joins TRBV14 and TRBJ1-4; D possibly corresponds to TRBD1 (5 bases). The CDR3 runs to 17 residues. V lost 3 bases to trimming and J lost 0 bases, with 14 bases between them. Germline V lookup: CDR1 SGHDN, CDR2 FVKESK. CDR3 residues: CASSQRAGKATNEKLFF. In DNA, the CDR3 is TGTGCCAGCAGCCAGCGGGCAGGGAAAGCAACTAATGAAAAACTGTTTTTT.

This clonotype was counted between two and nine times. The chain joins TRBV20-1 to TRBJ2-1; 8 bases line up with TRBD2. Germline V CDR1 and CDR2: DFQATT, SNEGSKA (reference sequence). This CDR3 spans 17 amino acids. After removal of 2 bases from V and 2 bases from J, the junction contained 11 bases not matched to a gene. DNA of the CDR3: TGCAGTGCTAGACCCTTAGCGGGAAGGCGTACCTACAATGAGCAGTTCTTC. It translates to CSARPLAGRRTYNEQFF.

The V call is TRBV6-1, the J call TRBJ1-2; D may be TRBD1 (5 bases). From germline, CDR1 is MNHNS and CDR2 SASEGT. The CDR3 spans 14 residues. V was pared by 5 bases and J by 4 bases, with 14 bases between. In DNA, the CDR3 is TGTGCCAGCAGTCCCACAGGATATTTCTATGGCTACACCTTC. This gives the protein CASSPTGYFYGYTF.